The subject of this entry is one TCR beta chain. Antigen specificity is unknown. TCRdb fed the RACE reads into MiXCR, producing one record per CDR3 protein. The sample includes tens of thousands of distinct CDR3 sequences, roughly a tenth of them seen just once. Noted time point: patch test 2, 6 weeks after DPC sensitization. The treatment here: therapeutic diphenylcyclopropenone sensitization with weekly scalp DPC. Unfractionated whole blood yielded the extracted total RNA. Ahead of each patch test application, blood was drawn. This record belongs to a study of human T cells and chemical hapten exposure. Study in general: Patch tests containing 0.01% DPC, applied to the upper back, were read at 6 days.

Regarding the study as a whole: Sensitization with DPC brought no change to TCRs above 1 in 1000 in frequency.

This TCR was sampled from a woman in her 30s with alopecia areata. Some clones in this sample may be carry-over from other donors' samples. This specimen was whole blood, taken in connection with sensitization to the hapten diphenylcyclopropenone (DPC).

In DNA, the CDR3 is TGTGCCAGCAGTTACGAGGGGGGGAATGAAAAACTGTTTTTT. It encodes CASSYEGGNEKLFF. The chain combines TRBV6-5 with TRBJ1-4, with D tentatively TRBD1 (6 bases). Germline V CDR1 and CDR2: MNHEY, SVGAGI. CDR3 size: 14 residues. The V and J ends lost 2 bases and 5 bases respectively, with 9 bases between them.